This T cell receptor (beta chain) was recovered during a study of blood T cell repertoires in COVID-19. Overall study: Samples taken during acute and convalescent COVID-19 were collected in the United States, Italy and Spain. The cDNA or gDNA used as material had been derived from T cells, B-cell-depleted T cells, or PBMCs.

This CDR3 region has 14 residues. V gave up 4 bases and J gave up 7 bases; unmatched junction bases: 8. The germline gives CDR1 SQVTM, CDR2 ANQGSEA. Original processing notes: Amplified reference gene primers provided the basis for estimating nucleated cell counts. Repertoires were generated with immunoSEQ multiplex PCR, while TCRdb's copy carries only in-frame clones and drops some. V and J calls and clone size are copied from that table; D and trimming were computed from the DNA. The sample shows 400,000 or so clones, around 90% of them seen only once. This chain joins TRBV29-1 and TRBJ2-1, with 9 bases aligning to TRBD1. Sequencing was done on a sample of PBMCs or T cells enriched from blood (not recorded which). The TCR sequence derives from a woman aged 40 to 49 with acute COVID-19. The CDR3 sequence: CSVGDREVKNEQFF. The CDR3 DNA reads as TGCAGCGTTGGGGACAGGGAGGTTAAAAATGAGCAGTTCTTC.